These 29 T cell receptor beta chains were all obtained from the same sample, sequenced in a study of blood T cell repertoires in COVID-19. Method: immunoSEQ multiplex PCR; TCRdb's copy keeps in-frame clones and lacks some. The sample includes some 240,000 clones, roughly 88% seen only once; the top ten take more than 9%. The sequenced sample consisted of peripheral blood. The source is a man aged 45 to 65 with active or convalescent COVID-19.

This chain links TRBV11-3 with TRBJ2-1; TRBD2 matches 7 bases. The CDR3 covers 14 residues. After removal of 1 base from V and 4 bases from J, the junction contained 1 base not matched to a gene. Germline V lookup: CDR1 SGHNT, CDR2 YENEEA. The CDR3 DNA reads TGTGCCAGCAGCTTAGGGGACTATTACAATGAGCAGTTCTTC. Amino acids: CASSLGDYYNEQFF. Variable domain in full (rest from reference TRBV11-3 and TRBJ2-1): EAGVVQSPRYKIIEKKQPVAFWCNPISGHNTLYWYLQNLGQGPELLIRYENEEAVDDSQLPKDRFSAERLKGVDSTLKIQPAELGDSAVYLCASSLGDYYNEQFFGPGTRLTVL.

This clone appeared a few times. The V call is TRBV19, the J call TRBJ1-2; D possibly corresponds to TRBD1 (6 bases). The ends were cut back, 5 bases at V and 0 bases at J, with 13 bases in the middle. Germline V gives CDR1 LNHDA, CDR2 SQIVND (reference sequence). The length of the CDR3 is 15 residues. The CDR3 loop reads CASSVQGATNYGYTF. CDR3 DNA: TGTGCCAGTAGTGTACAGGGCGCCACTAACTATGGCTACACCTTC.

The chain carries TRBV5-6 and TRBJ2-3; maybe TRBD2 (5 bases). The V gene lost 0 bases and the J gene lost 0 bases, with 8 bases spanning the gap. Germline V gives CDR1 SGHDT, CDR2 YYEEEE. The CDR3 is made up of 15 amino acids. CDR3 in amino acids: CASSLGGASTDTQYF. The DNA of the CDR3 is TGTGCCAGCAGCTTGGGGGGAGCTAGCACAGATACGCAGTATTTT.

The V gene is TRBV27, the J gene TRBJ2-7, with D perhaps TRBD1 (6 bases). The V gene lost 1 base and the J gene lost 2 bases, with 9 bases spanning the gap. Germline V gene lookup returns CDR1 MNHEY and CDR2 SMNVEV (reference sequence). This CDR3 region has 14 residues. The CDR3 loop reads CASSLYGGPYEQYV. DNA for the CDR3: TGTGCCAGCAGTTTATATGGGGGCCCCTACGAGCAGTACGTC.

The chain couples TRBV5-1 to TRBJ1-1; D remains unclear. The CDR3 is 13 residues long. Looked up from germline, CDR1 is SGHRS and CDR2 is YFSETQ. V was cut by 2 bases and J by 1 base, with 6 bases left in between. DNA for the CDR3: TGCGCCAGCAGCTTTGGCGGGAACACTGAAGCTTTCTTT. Residues: CASSFGGNTEAFF.

This clone appeared once. The chain links TRBV4-3 to TRBJ1-4, with 8 bases fitting TRBD1. The CDR3 is 15 amino acids. J was trimmed by 3 bases and V by 3 bases; bases with no gene match: 3. Germline CDR1 reads LGHNA; CDR2 reads YSLEER. This chain's CDR3 is CASSQNRGANEKLFF. In DNA form, the CDR3 reads TGCGCCAGCAGCCAGAACAGGGGGGCTAATGAAAAACTGTTTTTT.

The chain combines TRBV4-3 with TRBJ1-1; 8 bases line up with TRBD1. V lost 3 bases and J lost 8; bases outside the gene matches: 11. Germline-derived CDR1 and CDR2 are LGHNA and YSLEER. The CDR3 consists of 15 residues. The CDR3 protein is CASSHLQGGGREAFF. The CDR3, as DNA: TGCGCCAGCAGCCACCTACAGGGGGGGGGTCGGGAAGCTTTCTTT.

The chain recombines TRBV4-1 with TRBJ2-7; 9 bases match TRBD1. V dropped 2 bases and J dropped 2; count of bases not matched to a gene: 4. Germline CDR1 MGHRA, CDR2 YSYEKL. The CDR3 runs 15 residues. The CDR3 sequence: CASSQLTGGAYEQYF. In DNA form, the CDR3 reads TGCGCCAGCAGCCAACTGACAGGGGGAGCCTACGAGCAGTACTTC.

With respect to this clone: An end of the junction does not agree with germline; a read error may underlie this. The V call is TRBV28, the J call TRBJ1-3, with 9 bases matching TRBD1. CDR3 length: 15 residues. The V gene's germline CDR1 is MDHEN and CDR2 SYDVKM. CDR3 sequence: CASSPGQGRGSTIYF. In nucleotides, the CDR3 is TGTGCCAGCAGCCCCGGACAGGGGAGAGGAAGCACCATATATTTT.

The rearrangement links TRBV19 to TRBJ2-4, with D possibly TRBD1 on 6 matching bases. Germline V gives CDR1 LNHDA, CDR2 SQIVND (reference sequence). Trimming stripped 7 bases from V and 8 bases from J, with 18 bases between. The CDR3 totals 14 residues. The CDR3 sequence is CASKQGLIGDIQYF. The CDR3 nucleotides are TGTGCCAGTAAGCAGGGGCTGATTGGAGACATTCAGTACTTC.

This rearrangement joins TRBV6-5 to TRBJ1-6; TRBD1 aligns across 7 bases. This CDR3 comprises 15 residues. Germline-derived CDR1 and CDR2 are MNHEY and SVGAGI. V gave up 2 bases and J gave up 10 bases; unmatched junction bases: 8. The CDR3 nucleotides are TGTGCCAGCAGTTACAGACAGGGCTCCGGGTCACCCCTCCACTTT. Its protein product is CASSYRQGSGSPLHF.

The chain uses TRBV19 and TRBJ2-7; 11 bases are shared with TRBD2. Germline CDR1 and CDR2: LNHDA and SQIVND (reference sequence). V lost 7 bases to trimming and J lost 3 bases; unmatched junction nucleotides: 5. This CDR3 region has 14 residues. CDR3 nucleotide sequence: TGTGCCAGTACCCGAACTAGCGGGAGCTACGAGCAGTACTTC. This translates into CASTRTSGSYEQYF.

This clone was counted only a few times. V gene TRBV6-5 combines with J gene TRBJ1-4; possible D gene TRBD1, 6 bases. Per the germline V gene, CDR1 is MNHEY and CDR2 is SVGAGI. V was cut by 0 bases and J by 10 bases, with 9 bases left in between. The CDR3 sequence is 13 residues long. CDR3 coding DNA: TGTGCCAGCAGTTACTCGACAGGAGGAAAACTGTTTTTT. Encoded protein: CASSYSTGGKLFF.

There are a few counts of this clone. The chain carries TRBV2 and TRBJ1-1; D perhaps matches TRBD1 (5 bases). CDR3 length: 14 amino acids. Germline V gene lookup returns CDR1 SNHLY and CDR2 FYNNEI. Trimming stripped 1 base from V and 8 bases from J, with 14 bases between. The chain's CDR3 is CASSEGGVSLEAFF. The CDR3 bases are TGTGCCAGCAGTGAAGGGGGGGTCAGTCTGGAAGCTTTCTTT.

The V gene is TRBV7-2, the J gene TRBJ2-7; 7 bases map to TRBD1. The CDR3 length is 17 residues. Trimming took 1 base from V and 2 from J; bases not matched to a gene: 11. Germline V CDR1 and CDR2: SGHTA, FQGNSA. Here the CDR3 DNA reads TGTGCCAGCAGCTTAGTTCTATATGGGGACAGACCCTACGAGCAGTACTTC. It translates to CASSLVLYGDRPYEQYF.

The chain links TRBV10-3 to TRBJ1-1, with 8 bases identical to TRBD1. The trim removed 6 bases at V and 3 bases at J, leaving 15 bases unmatched. The CDR3 covers 17 residues. The germline V gene has CDR1 ENHRY and CDR2 SYGVKD. CDR3 coding DNA: TGTGCCATCAGCCACCACCCACAGGGGGGAGATCACACTGAAGCTTTCTTT. Amino acids: CAISHHPQGGDHTEAFF.

The V gene is TRBV4-2, the J gene TRBJ1-2, with TRBD1 matching over 7 bases. The CDR3 is made up of 16 amino acids. Germline trimming cut 4 bases from V and 2 bases from J; bases unmatched to any gene: 10. Germline CDR1 is LGHNA and CDR2 is YNFKEQ. The CDR3 bases are TGTGCCAGCAGCCCGGGAAGGGGGCGCCGAAACTATGGCTACACCTTC. Residues: CASSPGRGRRNYGYTF.

V usage is TRBV6-6 and J usage is TRBJ2-7; 9 nucleotides line up with TRBD1. Trimming removed 6 bases from V and 4 bases from J; junction bases left unmatched: 10. The CDR3 spans 15 residues. Germline-derived CDR1 and CDR2 are MNHNY and SVGAGI (reference sequence). The CDR3 loop is CASRNPGTGTYEQYF. The CDR3 DNA reads TGTGCCAGCAGAAATCCCGGGACAGGGACATACGAGCAGTACTTC.

This clone came up once. The V gene is TRBV5-1, the J gene TRBJ1-1; unclear D gene. The germline gives CDR1 SGHRS, CDR2 YFSETQ. This CDR3 is built from 14 residues. V lost 4 bases to trimming and J lost 5 bases, with 15 bases between them. The CDR3 spells CASSIRTGETEAFF. CDR3 sequence (DNA): TGCGCCAGCAGCATCCGGACTGGGGAGACTGAAGCTTTCTTT.

V and J are TRBV18 and TRBJ2-5, with TRBD1 matching over 10 bases. Germline values: CDR1 KGHSH, CDR2 LQKENI. After removal of 2 bases from V and 2 bases from J, the junction contained 8 bases not matched to a gene. The CDR3 is 17 amino acids. In nucleotides, the CDR3 is TGTGCCAGCTCACCAAAGAGACAGGGGGCCAAGCAAGAGACCCAGTACTTC. It yields the protein CASSPKRQGAKQETQYF.

The chain is built from TRBV5-1 and TRBJ1-1, with 7 bases identical to TRBD1. This CDR3 is 15 amino acids long. Germline loops: CDR1 SGHRS, CDR2 YFSETQ. Losses at the gene ends were 4 bases for V and 4 bases for J; bases not matched to a gene: 10. In DNA form, the CDR3 reads TGCGCCAGCAGCCAGGGGGGAACAGGGTTCACTGAAGCTTTCTTT. Translation: CASSQGGTGFTEAFF.

V and J are TRBV11-2 and TRBJ1-4; no reliable D call. Looked up from germline, CDR1 is SGHAT and CDR2 is FQNNGV. The germline V and J ends were trimmed by 5 bases and 0 bases, with 7 bases remaining between them. CDR3 size: 14 residues. The chain's CDR3 is CASSPTTTNEKLFF. CDR3 DNA: TGTGCCAGCAGCCCAACTACAACTAATGAAAAACTGTTTTTT. The complete variable domain, with remaining parts taken from reference TRBV11-2 and TRBJ1-4, reads EAGVAQSPRYKIIEKRQSVAFWCNPISGHATLYWYQQILGQGPKLLIQFQNNGVVDDSQLPKDRFSAERLKGVDSTLKIQPAKLEDSAVYLCASSPTTTNEKLFFGSGTQLSVL.

The gene calls are TRBV29-1 and TRBJ2-5; D uncertain. The CDR3 sequence is 12 residues long. Germline V gene data show CDR1 as SQVTM and CDR2 as ANQGSEA. V lost 7 bases and J lost 1, with 10 bases in between. CDR3 sequence (DNA): TGCAGCGCCCGTCTAGTCCAAGAGACCCAGTACTTC. Encoded protein: CSARLVQETQYF.

Concerning this clone itself: Other nucleotide sequences in the sample specify the same CDR3. The chain has TRBV7-2 and TRBJ2-1; 7 positions match TRBD2. The CDR3 runs 15 residues. J gave up 4 bases and V 3 bases, and 6 bases lay outside the gene matches. Per the germline V gene, CDR1 is SGHTA and CDR2 is FQGNSA. The CDR3 DNA sequence: TGTGCCAGCAGCTTGGTAGCGGGCCCATACAATGAGCAGTTCTTC. Its translation is CASSLVAGPYNEQFF. The full variable domain, rest sourced from reference TRBV7-2 and TRBJ2-1, is GAGVSQSPSNKVTEKGKDVELRCDPISGHTALYWYRQSLGQGLEFLIYFQGNSAPDKSGLPSDRFSAERTGGSVSTLTIQRTQQEDSAVYLCASSLVAGPYNEQFFGPGTRLTVL.

V usage is TRBV10-3 and J usage is TRBJ2-7; 11 nucleotides match TRBD1. The V and J ends lost 7 bases and 3 bases, in that order; junction bases with no gene match: 5. From germline, CDR1 is ENHRY and CDR2 SYGVKD. The CDR3 is 14 amino acids. CDR3 sequence: CAINPGQGDYEQYF. In DNA form, the CDR3 reads TGTGCCATCAACCCGGGACAGGGGGACTACGAGCAGTACTTC.

The genes are TRBV3-1 (or the pseudogene TRBV3-2) and TRBJ1-5, with 7 bases that match TRBD1. The V gene end was trimmed by 4 bases and the J gene end by 1 base; junction bases not matched to a gene: 1. CDR1 LGHDT and CDR2 YNNKEL come from the germline V gene (reference sequence). This CDR3 has 14 residues. The CDR3 region is CASSRGQSNQPQHF. CDR3 coding DNA: TGTGCCAGCAGCCGGGGACAGAGCAATCAGCCCCAGCATTTT.

V usage is TRBV7-8 and J usage is TRBJ2-2; D is uncertain. Germline V gives CDR1 SGHVS, CDR2 FQNEAQ. This CDR3 contains 13 residues. The V end lost 2 bases, the J end lost 9 bases, and 10 bases lay between the germline ends. As DNA, the CDR3 is TGTGCCAGCAGCTTAATCGCGGTTCGGGAGCTGTTTTTT. Translated: CASSLIAVRELFF.

V gene TRBV11-2 combines with J gene TRBJ2-7; D might be TRBD2 (5 bases). V was pared by 1 base and J by 7 bases, with 8 bases between. Per the germline V gene, CDR1 is SGHAT and CDR2 is FQNNGV. The length of the CDR3 is 12 residues. This chain's CDR3 is CASSLGGREQYF. The CDR3 DNA follows: TGTGCCAGCAGCTTAGGAGGGCGGGAGCAGTACTTC.

This rearrangement joins TRBV6-2 or TRBV6-3 to TRBJ1-6, with 8 bases that match TRBD1. The V gene's germline CDR1 is MNHEY and CDR2 SVGEGT. The CDR3 spans 14 residues. The J segment lost 4 bases and the V segment lost 5 bases, leaving 1 base of the junction unmatched. The CDR3 loop reads CASSRTGYNSPLHF. The CDR3 DNA follows: TGTGCCAGCAGTCGGACAGGGTATAATTCACCCCTCCACTTT.